This T cell receptor beta chain derives from a study of T cell changes during pregnancy in multiple sclerosis. The data were produced by immunoSEQ multiplex PCR, yet TCRdb's version contains in-frame clones alone and is incomplete. The table lists 50,000 to 65,000 clones, around 90% of them singletons, with roughly 1.4% in the top ten. The count of this clone is one. This clonotype was obtained from a female donor with multiple sclerosis, enrolled in a pregnancy study. Source: peripheral blood, taken in the second trimester of pregnancy.

The CDR3 coding sequence is TGTGCCAGCTCACCACGTGACAGGGGAGCTTTCTTT. Protein product: CASSPRDRGAFF. V is TRBV18 and J is TRBJ1-1, with 8 bases fitting TRBD1. CDR1 KGHSH and CDR2 LQKENI come from the germline V gene. Trimming removed 1 base from V and 10 bases from J; junction bases left unmatched: 2. CDR3 length: 12 amino acids.